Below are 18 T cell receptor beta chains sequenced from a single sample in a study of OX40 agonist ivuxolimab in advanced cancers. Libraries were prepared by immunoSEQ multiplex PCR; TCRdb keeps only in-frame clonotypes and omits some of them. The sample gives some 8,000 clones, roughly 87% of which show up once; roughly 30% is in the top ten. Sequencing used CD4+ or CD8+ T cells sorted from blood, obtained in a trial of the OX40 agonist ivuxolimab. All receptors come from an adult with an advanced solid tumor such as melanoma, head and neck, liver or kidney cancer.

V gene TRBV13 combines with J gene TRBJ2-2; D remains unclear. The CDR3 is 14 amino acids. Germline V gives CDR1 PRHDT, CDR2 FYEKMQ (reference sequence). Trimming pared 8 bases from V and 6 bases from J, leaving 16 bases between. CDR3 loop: CASGRRPPPGELFF. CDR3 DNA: TGTGCCAGCGGCAGGCGGCCTCCTCCCGGGGAGCTGTTTTTT.

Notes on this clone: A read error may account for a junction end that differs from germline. This chain's CDR3 is CASSLSPGVRIYNEQFF. CDR3 DNA: TGTGCTAGCAGCTTAAGTCCAGGGGTCAGGATCTACAATGAGCAGTTCTTC. The chain uses TRBV7-7 and TRBJ2-1; perhaps TRBD1 as D (6 bases). Germline V gene lookup returns CDR1 SSHAT and CDR2 FNYEAQ (reference sequence). The CDR3 spans 17 residues.

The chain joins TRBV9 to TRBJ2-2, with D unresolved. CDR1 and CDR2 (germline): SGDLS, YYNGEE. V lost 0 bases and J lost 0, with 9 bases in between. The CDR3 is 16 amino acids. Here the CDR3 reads CASSVEETANTGELFF. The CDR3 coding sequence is TGTGCCAGCAGCGTAGAGGAGACTGCGAACACCGGGGAGCTGTTTTTT.

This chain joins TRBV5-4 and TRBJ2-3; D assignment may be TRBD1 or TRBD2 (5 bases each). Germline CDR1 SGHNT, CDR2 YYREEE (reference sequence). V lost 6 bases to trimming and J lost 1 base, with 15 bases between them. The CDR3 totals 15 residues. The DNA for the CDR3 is TGTGCCAGCACCTCTAGGGGCGGGCGCACAGATACGCAGTATTTT. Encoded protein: CASTSRGGRTDTQYF. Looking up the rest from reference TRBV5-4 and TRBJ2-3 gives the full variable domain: ETGVTQSPTHLIKTRGQQVTLRCSSQSGHNTVSWYQQALGQGPQFIFQYYREEENGRGNFPPRFSGLQFPNYSSELNVNALELDDSALYLCASTSRGGRTDTQYFGPGTRLTVL.

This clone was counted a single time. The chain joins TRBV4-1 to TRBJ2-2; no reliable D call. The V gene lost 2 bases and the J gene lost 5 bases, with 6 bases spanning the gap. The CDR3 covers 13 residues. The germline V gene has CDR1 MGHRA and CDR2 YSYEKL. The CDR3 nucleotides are TGCGCCAGCAGCCAATCGGAGACCGGGGAGCTGTTTTTT. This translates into CASSQSETGELFF.

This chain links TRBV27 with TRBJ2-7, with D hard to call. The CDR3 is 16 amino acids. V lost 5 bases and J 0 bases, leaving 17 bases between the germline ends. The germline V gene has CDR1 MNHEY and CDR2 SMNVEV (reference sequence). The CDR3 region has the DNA TGTGCCAGCAGTCCCCGGACGGGCCGAAGCTCCTACGAGCAGTACTTC. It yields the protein CASSPRTGRSSYEQYF.

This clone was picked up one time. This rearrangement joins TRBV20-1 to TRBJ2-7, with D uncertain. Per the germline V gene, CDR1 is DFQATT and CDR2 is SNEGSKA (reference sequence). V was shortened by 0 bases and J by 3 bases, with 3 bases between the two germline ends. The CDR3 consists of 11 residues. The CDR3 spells CSARDNYEQYF. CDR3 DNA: TGCAGTGCTAGAGATAACTACGAGCAGTACTTC.

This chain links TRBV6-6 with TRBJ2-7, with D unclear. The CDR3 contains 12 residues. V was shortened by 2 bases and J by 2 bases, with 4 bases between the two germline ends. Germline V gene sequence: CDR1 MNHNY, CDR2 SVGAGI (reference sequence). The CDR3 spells CASSYVAYEQYF. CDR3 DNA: TGTGCCAGCAGTTACGTCGCCTACGAGCAGTACTTC.

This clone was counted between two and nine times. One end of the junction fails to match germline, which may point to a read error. CDR3 sequence (DNA): TGCAGTGTTGACAGGGCGAACACCGGGGAGCTGTTTTTT. Its translation is CSVDRANTGELFF. The rearrangement links TRBV29-1 to TRBJ2-2, with 7 bases fitting TRBD1. The germline gives CDR1 SQVTM, CDR2 ANQGSEA. The CDR3 contains 13 residues.

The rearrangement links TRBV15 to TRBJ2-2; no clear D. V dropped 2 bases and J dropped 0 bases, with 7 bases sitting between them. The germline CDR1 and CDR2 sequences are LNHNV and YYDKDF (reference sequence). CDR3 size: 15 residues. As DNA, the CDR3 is TGTGCCACCAGCAGAACCGCTACGAACACCGGGGAGCTGTTTTTT. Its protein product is CATSRTATNTGELFF.

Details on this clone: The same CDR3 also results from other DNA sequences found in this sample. The CDR3 spells CASSVAYRGGEQYF. The DNA of the CDR3 is TGTGCCAGCAGCGTAGCTTACAGGGGAGGGGAGCAGTACTTC. The V call is TRBV9, the J call TRBJ2-7, with D perhaps given as TRBD1 or TRBD2 (7 bases each). Germline values: CDR1 SGDLS, CDR2 YYNGEE. CDR3 size: 14 residues. V lost 0 bases, J lost 7 bases, and 14 bases lay in between.

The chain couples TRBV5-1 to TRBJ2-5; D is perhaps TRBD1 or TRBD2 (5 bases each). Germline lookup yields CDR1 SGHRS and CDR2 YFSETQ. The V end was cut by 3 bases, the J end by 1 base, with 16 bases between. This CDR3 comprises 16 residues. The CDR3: CASSSRDPGIQETQYF. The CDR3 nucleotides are TGCGCCAGCAGCTCACGGGACCCCGGGATCCAAGAGACCCAGTACTTC.

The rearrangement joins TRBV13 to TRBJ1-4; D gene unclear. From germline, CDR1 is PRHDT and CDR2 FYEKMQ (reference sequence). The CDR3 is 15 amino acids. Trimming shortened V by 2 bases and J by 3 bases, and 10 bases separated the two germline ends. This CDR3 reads CASSLLGASNEKLFF. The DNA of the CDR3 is TGTGCCAGCAGCTTACTGGGCGCGTCTAATGAAAAACTGTTTTTT.

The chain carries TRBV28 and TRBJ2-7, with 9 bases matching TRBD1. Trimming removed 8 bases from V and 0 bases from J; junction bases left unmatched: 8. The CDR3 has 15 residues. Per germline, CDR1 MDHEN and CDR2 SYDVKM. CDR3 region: CASRPRTGDSYEQYF. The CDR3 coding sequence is TGTGCCAGCCGCCCCCGGACAGGGGACTCCTACGAGCAGTACTTC.

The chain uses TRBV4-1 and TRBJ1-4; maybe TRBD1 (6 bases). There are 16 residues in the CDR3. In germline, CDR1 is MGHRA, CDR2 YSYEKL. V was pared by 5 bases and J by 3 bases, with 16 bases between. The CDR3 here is CASSFRFGTPNEKLFF. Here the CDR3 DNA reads TGCGCCAGCAGCTTCAGGTTCGGGACACCTAATGAAAAACTGTTTTTT.

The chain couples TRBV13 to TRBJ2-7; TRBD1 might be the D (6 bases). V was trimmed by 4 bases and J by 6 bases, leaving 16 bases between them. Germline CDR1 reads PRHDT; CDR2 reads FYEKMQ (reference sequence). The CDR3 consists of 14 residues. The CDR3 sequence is CASSYDRRSSEQYF. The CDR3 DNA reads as TGTGCCAGCAGCTATGACAGGAGGTCATCCGAGCAGTACTTC.

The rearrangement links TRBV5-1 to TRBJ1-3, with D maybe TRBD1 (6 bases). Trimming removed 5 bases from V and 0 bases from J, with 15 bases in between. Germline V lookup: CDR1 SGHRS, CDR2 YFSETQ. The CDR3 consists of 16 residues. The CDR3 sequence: CASSSRGGVSGNTIYF. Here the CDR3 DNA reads TGCGCCAGCAGTTCTAGAGGGGGGGTCTCTGGAAACACCATATATTTT.

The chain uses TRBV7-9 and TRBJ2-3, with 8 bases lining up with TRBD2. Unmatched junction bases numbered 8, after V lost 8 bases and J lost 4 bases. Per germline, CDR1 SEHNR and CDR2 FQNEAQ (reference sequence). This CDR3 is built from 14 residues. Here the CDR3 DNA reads TGTGCCAGCCGGGGGGGCGTACGGGCAGATACGCAGTATTTT. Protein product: CASRGGVRADTQYF.